Listed below are T cell receptor beta chains from one sample, sequenced in a study of cytomegalovirus exposure and HLA in healthy donors. Produced via immunoSEQ multiplex PCR; TCRdb's table is partial and in-frame only. The repertoire has under 95,000 clones, around 75% of them found once; the top ten carry 2% to 2.5%. Sequenced: PBMCs. Receptors originate from a man in his forties or fifties in good health and CMV-seronegative. The CDR3 runs from the conserved cysteine through the conserved F or W. The order of the fields is CDR3 DNA, CDR3 protein, V gene, clone size, D gene, J gene, CDR3 length. D genes are given only for firm matches. Expanded clones get a size class; other rows say once, few or many, or leave the size out.

TGCACCAGCAGCCACGGGAGAAACACTGAAGCTTTCTTT CTSSHGRNTEAFF TRBV1 - - TRBJ1-1 13
TGTGCCAGCAGCGAGCGGGTTGACTACAATGAGCAGTTCTTC CASSERVDYNEQFF TRBV9 - - TRBJ2-1 14
TGTGCTAGCGACCGCCGTCCGGGGAGGTACACCTTC CASDRRPGRYTF TRBV7-7 - - TRBJ1-2 12
TGTGCCAGCTCACTAAACCCCACCCGGAATGAAAAACTGTTTTTT CASSLNPTRNEKLFF TRBV18 - - TRBJ1-4 15
TGTGCCAGCAGTGACCCGCGTCGGACAGCCACCATCAGCAATCAGCCCCAGCATTTT CASSDPRRTATISNQPQHF TRBV6-1 few - TRBJ1-5 19
TGTGCCAGCAGTCTCTCTCGAGCCTATGGCTACACCTTC CASSLSRAYGYTF TRBV27 - - TRBJ1-2 13
TGTGCCAGCAGCGTAGGAGGGAGGCAGGACACTGAAGCTTTCTTT CASSVGGRQDTEAFF TRBV9 few - TRBJ1-1 15
TGTGCCAGCAGACTGAGGGGGAACCAAGAGACCCAGTACTTC CASRLRGNQETQYF TRBV27 - - TRBJ2-5 14
TGTGCCAGTAGTATAAGAGGGACATTGAACACTGAAGCTTTCTTT CASSIRGTLNTEAFF TRBV19 - - TRBJ1-1 15
TGTGCCAGCAGCTGGGACAGAAACAATGAAAAACTGTTTTTT CASSWDRNNEKLFF TRBV5-8 few TRBD1 TRBJ1-4 14
TGTGCCAGCAGTTTATCCCGACACTCGGAGACCCAGTACTTC CASSLSRHSETQYF TRBV27 - - TRBJ2-5 14
TGTGCCAGCAGTTTGAGCCCGGGGGGCAGTTCGACCGGGGAGCTGTTTTTT CASSLSPGGSSTGELFF TRBV28 few - TRBJ2-2 17
TGTGCCAGCAGTTACGGGACAGTTGGTAATTCACCCCTCCACTTT CASSYGTVGNSPLHF TRBV6-5 - TRBD1 TRBJ1-6 15
TGCGCCAGCAGCTTTGGGGGTAGCGGGGGAGATACGCAGTATTTT CASSFGGSGGDTQYF TRBV5-1 - TRBD2 TRBJ2-3 15
TGCGCCATCCCAGGGGGTCAGCCCCAGCATTTT CAIPGGQPQHF TRBV5-1 - TRBD1 TRBJ1-5 11
TGTGCCTGGGCCAGGGACTTTAACACCGGGGAGCTGTTTTTT CAWARDFNTGELFF TRBV30 - - TRBJ2-2 14
TGTGCCAGCAGCTGGACAGGGCTGAATCAGCCCCAGCATTTT CASSWTGLNQPQHF TRBV7-2 - TRBD1 TRBJ1-5 14
TGTGCCAGACCCTCCCCCAGATCAACTAATGAAAAACTGTTTTTT CARPSPRSTNEKLFF TRBV18 - - TRBJ1-4 15
TGTGCCAGCAACTTGGGACTAGCGGGGTTCTACGAGCAGTACTTC CASNLGLAGFYEQYF TRBV5-6 few TRBD2 TRBJ2-7 15
TGTGCCAGCAGTCCACCCCCAGGGTGGGATCGGACTGAAGCTTTCTTT CASSPPPGWDRTEAFF TRBV27 - - TRBJ1-1 16
TGTGCCAGTAGTATACTACAACAGGAAAAACTGTTTTTT CASSILQQEKLFF TRBV19 - - TRBJ1-4 13
TGTGCCAGCAGCCTCCCCGCGGGGGGGCAGGGAACCGGGGAGCTGTTTTTT CASSLPAGGQGTGELFF TRBV5-4 few TRBD2 TRBJ2-2 17
TGTGCCAGTAGTGCCCGCACATATGGCTACACCTTC CASSARTYGYTF TRBV19 - - TRBJ1-2 12
TGTGCCACCAGCAGAGACAGGGATAGTGAAGCTTTCTTT CATSRDRDSEAFF TRBV15 - - TRBJ1-1 13
TGTGCCTGGAGTCCCCCAGCGGGAGGGGCCGGGGAGCTGTTTTTT CAWSPPAGGAGELFF TRBV30 - TRBD2 TRBJ2-2 15
TGTGCCTGGAGCCCGGGTTCCGGGGAGCTGTTTTTT CAWSPGSGELFF TRBV30 - - TRBJ2-2 12
TGTGCCAGCAGCTTAAACGGCCCGGGGAACACTGAAGCTTTCTTT CASSLNGPGNTEAFF TRBV7-3 - - TRBJ1-1 15
TGTGCCAGCAGCTTATCTATATCGCCTGGAAACACCATATATTTT CASSLSISPGNTIYF TRBV6-5 - - TRBJ1-3 15
TGTGCCAGCAGTTACTCCAGGACTAGCGGAGTCTACGAGCAGTACTTC CASSYSRTSGVYEQYF TRBV6-6 - TRBD2 TRBJ2-7 16
TGCGCCAGCAGTCCGGGGGGCGTTCAGCCCCAGCATTTT CASSPGGVQPQHF TRBV10-2 - - TRBJ1-5 13
TGTGCCATCAGTACCGGACAGGGACTTTCTCAGACTGAAGCTTTCTTT CAISTGQGLSQTEAFF TRBV10-3 once TRBD1 TRBJ1-1 16
TGTGCCAGCAGCTTAGCACCGGGGGTGGATGGCTACACCTTC CASSLAPGVDGYTF TRBV13 - - TRBJ1-2 14
TGTGCCAGCAGCGGACCGGGACAGGGACCTTACGAGCAGTACTTC CASSGPGQGPYEQYF TRBV5-6 - TRBD1 TRBJ2-7 15
TGTGCCTGGACCCCTAGCAGGAATCAGCCCCAGCATTTT CAWTPSRNQPQHF TRBV30 - - TRBJ1-5 13
TGTGCCAGTAGTATGCGAAACTTCCCCCCTGAAGCTTTCTTT CASSMRNFPPEAFF TRBV19 once - TRBJ1-1 14
TGTGCCAGCAGCAACCTACAGGGTTTAAGGAGCGAGCAGTACTTC CASSNLQGLRSEQYF TRBV7-8 - - TRBJ2-7 15
TGTGCCAGCAGCACCACAGGGGACAATCAGCCCCAGCATTTT CASSTTGDNQPQHF TRBV7-9 - TRBD1 TRBJ1-5 14
TGTGCCAGCCTATCGACACAGGGGGGGGGTCAGCCCCAGCATTTT CASLSTQGGGQPQHF TRBV2 - TRBD1 TRBJ1-5 15
TGTGCCAGCTCACCGCAGCGGGAGGGCCTTAGGAACGAGCAGTACTTC CASSPQREGLRNEQYF TRBV18 - TRBD2 TRBJ2-7 16
TGTGCCAGCAGCGGCCCAAGGGGGCGAACTGAAGCTTTCTTT CASSGPRGRTEAFF TRBV7-2 - TRBD1 TRBJ1-1 14
TGTGCCAGCAGCTTAACAGGGACACCTTACAATGAGCAGTTCTTC CASSLTGTPYNEQFF TRBV7-2 - - TRBJ2-1 15
TGTGCCAGCAGTGAAGGGGAGACCGGGGAGCTGTTTTTT CASSEGETGELFF TRBV6-1 few - TRBJ2-2 13
TGTGCCAGCAGTTCTAGACAGGGACACCAAGAGACCCAGTACTTC CASSSRQGHQETQYF TRBV27 - TRBD1 TRBJ2-5 15
TGTGCCAGCAGTTTACTCTGGGGCAGGAACGCTGAAGCTTTCTTT CASSLLWGRNAEAFF TRBV28 once - TRBJ1-1 15
TGTGCCATCAGTGAAGTCCGACTAGCGGGGGGCGAGCAGTACTTC CAISEVRLAGGEQYF TRBV10-3 - TRBD2 TRBJ2-7 15
TGTGCCAGCAGGCGCGACTCGCAGCCAGAGACCCAGTACTTC CASRRDSQPETQYF TRBV5-4 - - TRBJ2-5 14
TGCGCCAGCAGCTTGGGTCCGACAGATAACACTGAAGCTTTCTTT CASSLGPTDNTEAFF TRBV5-1 - - TRBJ1-1 15
TGTGCCAGTAGAATCTCTCATCGGGGAGCCGGGGAGCTGTTTTTT CASRISHRGAGELFF TRBV19 - - TRBJ2-2 15
TGTGCCAGCAGCTCCCACGTCCGGGAGGCTGAAGCTTTCTTT CASSSHVREAEAFF TRBV11-3 - - TRBJ1-1 14
TGTGCCAGCAGTCATATTAGAGACGGGCGGAGGAATTCACCCCTCCACTTT CASSHIRDGRRNSPLHF TRBV2 - - TRBJ1-6 17
TGTGCCTGGAGTCAAGGACTGTTGAACACTGAAGCTTTCTTT CAWSQGLLNTEAFF TRBV30 - - TRBJ1-1 14
TGTGCCAGCAAAACATTGAACACTGAAGCTTTCTTT CASKTLNTEAFF TRBV28 few - TRBJ1-1 12
TGTGCCAGCTCACGGGGACATCTCCAAGAGACCCAGTACTTC CASSRGHLQETQYF TRBV18 - - TRBJ2-5 14
TGTGCCATCAGTGTGGGCAGGGGAACTGAAGCTTTCTTT CAISVGRGTEAFF TRBV10-3 - - TRBJ1-1 13
TGTGCCAGCAGTTACGAGTACGAGCAGTACTTC CASSYEYEQYF TRBV6-5 - - TRBJ2-7 11
TGTGCCAGCAGTTACAGGGGCAGTACAAGCACAGATACGCAGTATTTT CASSYRGSTSTDTQYF TRBV6-6 - - TRBJ2-3 16
TGTGCCAGCTCGGGTCGCGGGGGACACACAGATACGCAGTATTTT CASSGRGGHTDTQYF TRBV28 once - TRBJ2-3 15
TGTGCCACATCTCCCCGAGAATCTTCTAACTATGGCTACACCTTC CATSPRESSNYGYTF TRBV6-5 - - TRBJ1-2 15
TGTGCCAGCAGAAAATCCGGGACAGTCTCCTACAATGAGCAGTTCTTC CASRKSGTVSYNEQFF TRBV28 - TRBD1 TRBJ2-1 16